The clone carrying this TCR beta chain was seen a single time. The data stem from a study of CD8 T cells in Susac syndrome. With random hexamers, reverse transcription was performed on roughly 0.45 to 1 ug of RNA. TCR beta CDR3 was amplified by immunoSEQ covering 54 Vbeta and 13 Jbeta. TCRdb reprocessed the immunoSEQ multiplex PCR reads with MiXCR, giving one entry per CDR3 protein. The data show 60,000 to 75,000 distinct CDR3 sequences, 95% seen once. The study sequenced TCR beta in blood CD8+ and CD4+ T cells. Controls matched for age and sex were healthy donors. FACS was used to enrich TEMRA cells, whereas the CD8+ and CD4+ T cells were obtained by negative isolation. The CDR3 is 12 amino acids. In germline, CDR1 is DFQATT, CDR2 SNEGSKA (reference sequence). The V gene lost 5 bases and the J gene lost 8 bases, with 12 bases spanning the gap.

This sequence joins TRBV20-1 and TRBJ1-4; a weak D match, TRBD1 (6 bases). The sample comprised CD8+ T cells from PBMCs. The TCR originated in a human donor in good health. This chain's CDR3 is CSAGGLAEKLFF. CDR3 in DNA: TGCAGTGCTGGGGGCTTGGCGGAAAAACTGTTTTTT.